This is a list of T cell receptor beta chains from one sample in a study of read filtering for tumor transcriptome and immune sequencing. TCRdb re-derived calls from the reads in MiXCR, one entry per CDR3 protein. The repertoire holds 50,000 or so distinct CDR3 sequences, with less than 20% as singletons. Sequencing input: a population of CD138-negative cells sorted from bone marrow. The receptors derive from a donor at least 40 years old with multiple myeloma. The CDR3 runs from the conserved cysteine through the conserved F or W. Fields, in order: V gene, D gene, clone size, J gene, CDR3 protein, CDR3 DNA. The D gene is left open where the match is weak. Size is omitted from some rows. Given values are once, few, many or a class for expanded clones.

TRBV20-1,.,.,TRBJ1-6,CSASLGSGTLHF,TGCAGTGCTAGTCTGGGTTCGGGTACCCTCCACTTT
TRBV7-9,.,many,TRBJ2-7,CASSLGLNYEQYF,TGTGCCAGCAGCTTAGGACTTAACTACGAGCAGTACTTC
TRBV20-1,.,medium-sized,TRBJ2-1,CSARQQGNEQFF,TGCAGTGCTAGACAGCAAGGAAATGAGCAGTTCTTC
TRBV29-1,TRBD1,.,TRBJ1-3,CSVEDLTGQGNTIYF,TGCAGCGTTGAAGATCTAACGGGACAGGGAAACACCATATATTTT
TRBV11-2,TRBD2,many,TRBJ2-1,CASSLERGGLHEQFF,TGTGCCAGCAGCTTAGAGCGGGGAGGGCTCCATGAGCAGTTCTTC
TRBV2,.,few,TRBJ1-1,CASRSEMNTEAFF,TGTGCCAGCAGGTCCGAGATGAACACTGAAGCTTTCTTT
TRBV5-1,.,many,TRBJ1-5,CASSLAGRTQGPQHF,TGCGCCAGCAGCTTGGCGGGGAGGACTCAGGGGCCCCAGCATTTT
TRBV3-1,.,many,TRBJ2-1,CASSPTMSFGTQFF,TGTGCCAGCAGCCCCACGATGAGTTTTGGTACGCAGTTCTTC
TRBV7-9,.,few,TRBJ2-6,CASSLEFMGRIVSGANVLTF,TGTGCCAGCAGCTTAGAGTTTATGGGACGGATAGTCTCTGGGGCCAACGTCCTGACTTTC
TRBV10-3,TRBD1,many,TRBJ1-2,CAITRDRGRTGYTF,TGTGCCATCACCCGGGACAGGGGGCGGACTGGCTACACCTTC
TRBV5-1,TRBD1,many,TRBJ2-7,CASSFVGTDYEQYF,TGCGCCAGCAGCTTCGTCGGGACAGACTACGAGCAGTACTTC
TRBV27,TRBD1,.,TRBJ1-2,CASSLRQGVYGYTF,TGTGCCAGCAGTTTAAGACAGGGGGTTTATGGCTACACCTTC
TRBV10-2,TRBD2,many,TRBJ2-1,CASGSAASGGDEQFF,TGCGCCAGCGGGTCGGCGGCTAGCGGCGGCGATGAGCAGTTCTTC
TRBV7-6,TRBD2,many,TRBJ2-1,CASSLEAAGRSYNEQFF,TGTGCCAGCAGCTTAGAGGCAGCGGGAAGGTCCTACAATGAGCAGTTCTTC
TRBV20-1,.,medium-sized,TRBJ2-1,CSVASGLNNEQFF,TGCAGTGTGGCAAGCGGGCTTAACAATGAGCAGTTCTTC
TRBV4-1,.,many,TRBJ2-2,CASSQAGDSAGELFF,TGCGCCAGCAGCCAAGCCGGGGACTCCGCCGGGGAGCTGTTTTTT
TRBV7-3,TRBD2,.,TRBJ2-7,CANSLRAGAYYEQYF,TGTGCCAACAGCTTACGAGCGGGAGCATATTACGAGCAGTACTTC
TRBV2,.,many,TRBJ2-3,CASRSVGGTQYF,TGTGCCAGCAGATCGGTCGGAGGTACGCAGTATTTT
TRBV5-6,.,many,TRBJ2-1,CASSLRVTGIKANEQFF,TGTGCCAGCAGCTTGAGGGTGACCGGGATCAAGGCCAATGAGCAGTTCTTC
TRBV7-2,.,many,TRBJ2-1,CASSSSSNEQFF,TGTGCCAGCAGCAGCAGTAGCAATGAGCAGTTCTTC
TRBV3-1,.,.,TRBJ1-6,CASSSERNSPLHF,TGTGCCAGCAGTTCGGAGAGAAATTCACCCCTCCACTTT
TRBV29-1,.,many,TRBJ1-1,CSVELDTEAFF,TGCAGCGTTGAGTTGGACACTGAAGCTTTCTTT
TRBV5-6,TRBD1,many,TRBJ1-1,CASSLGDRVDTEAFF,TGTGCCAGCAGCTTGGGGGACAGGGTTGACACTGAAGCTTTCTTT
TRBV4-3,.,many,TRBJ1-1,CASSQDPGTEAFF,TGCGCCAGCAGCCAAGATCCGGGTACTGAAGCTTTCTTT
TRBV29-1,.,many,TRBJ1-2,CSVEWHNYGYTF,TGCAGCGTTGAGTGGCATAACTATGGCTACACCTTC
TRBV12-3/TRBV12-4,TRBD2,many,TRBJ2-1,CASLLGGSGRYNEQFF,TGTGCCAGCCTCTTAGGGGGTAGCGGGAGGTACAATGAGCAGTTCTTC
TRBV29-1,.,many,TRBJ1-2,CSVEESASLNYGYTF,TGCAGCGTTGAAGAGTCGGCTTCCCTTAACTATGGCTACACCTTC
TRBV5-4,.,many,TRBJ2-3,CASKFDYRTDTQYF,TGTGCCAGCAAATTTGACTACCGCACAGATACGCAGTATTTT
TRBV11-2,.,many,TRBJ2-1,CASSLGPHNEQFF,TGTGCCAGCAGCCTGGGCCCCCACAATGAGCAGTTCTTC
TRBV20-1,.,many,TRBJ2-1,CSAKGVGQFF,TGCAGTGCTAAGGGAGTCGGGCAGTTCTTC
TRBV12-3/TRBV12-4,.,many,TRBJ2-2,CASSLSGASTGELFF,TGTGCCAGCAGTCTCAGCGGAGCCAGCACCGGGGAGCTGTTTTTT
TRBV6-1,.,many,TRBJ2-3,CASSVRSTLTDTQYF,TGTGCCAGCAGTGTCCGTAGCACACTCACAGATACGCAGTATTTT
TRBV5-5,.,many,TRBJ2-7,CASSLISVYEQYF,TGTGCCAGCAGCTTGATTAGCGTATACGAGCAGTACTTC
TRBV29-1,.,.,TRBJ2-2,CSVCGQTNTGELFF,TGCAGCGTCTGCGGACAGACGAACACCGGGGAGCTGTTTTTT
TRBV20-1,.,many,TRBJ2-1,CSAGNGRGGHEQFF,TGCAGTGCTGGAAACGGAAGGGGGGGGCATGAGCAGTTCTTC
TRBV7-9,.,.,TRBJ2-2,CAISSLDRDTGELFF,TGTGCCATCAGCTCCCTGGACAGAGACACCGGGGAGCTGTTTTTT
TRBV29-1,.,many,TRBJ2-6,CSVEQNSVGISGANVLTF,TGCAGCGTTGAACAAAATTCCGTGGGAATCTCTGGGGCCAACGTCCTGACTTTC
TRBV14,.,many,TRBJ2-1,CASSHVTLDGEQFF,TGTGCCAGCAGCCACGTCACTTTAGACGGCGAGCAGTTCTTC
TRBV9,TRBD1,few,TRBJ2-4,CASSAGDRGPENIQYF,TGTGCCAGCAGCGCCGGGGACAGGGGGCCTGAAAACATTCAGTACTTC